The T cell receptor beta chain under discussion was sequenced for a study of Graves' ophthalmopathy and Graves' hyperthyroidism. Study conclusions and caveats: Ophthalmopathy progression cases were predicted by the model with approximately 71% sensitivity and 72% to 80% specificity.

Trimming removed 3 bases from V and 1 base from J, with 16 bases in between. From germline, CDR1 is DFQATT and CDR2 SNEGSKA (reference sequence). The CDR3 covers 16 residues. At least ten counts were recorded for this clonotype. As yet, its antigen is unknown. Using RNA transcripts, the TCR beta CDR3 regions were amplified. HTBI primers served in a first-round RT-PCR, which a second-round multiplex PCR followed. TCRdb re-called the multiplex PCR reads with MiXCR, one entry per CDR3 protein. The repertoire includes 400,000 or so distinct CDR3 sequences, 15% to 19% of them detected once, and roughly 7% sits in the top ten. Included hyperthyroidism patients were aged 18 to 65 and newly diagnosed (under 2 months' duration).

The receptor comes from a woman between 18 and 30 years old with stable Graves' hyperthyroidism. Sample: peripheral blood. The chain employs TRBV20-1 and TRBJ1-5, with a tentative D call TRBD1 (5 bases). CDR3 region: CSARDRTPGSNQPQHF. For the CDR3, the DNA is TGCAGTGCTAGGGACCGGACACCAGGAAGCAATCAGCCCCAGCATTTT.